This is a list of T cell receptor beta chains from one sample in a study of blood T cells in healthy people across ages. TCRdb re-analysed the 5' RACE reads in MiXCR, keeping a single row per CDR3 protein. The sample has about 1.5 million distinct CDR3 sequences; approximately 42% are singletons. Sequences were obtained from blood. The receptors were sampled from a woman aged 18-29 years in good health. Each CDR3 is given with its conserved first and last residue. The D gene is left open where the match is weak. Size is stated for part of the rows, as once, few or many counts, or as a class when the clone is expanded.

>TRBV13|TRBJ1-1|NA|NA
TGTGCCAGCAGCTTATACCTCCAACAGGCCGTTATGAACACTGAAGCTTTCTTT
CASSLYLQQAVMNTEAFF
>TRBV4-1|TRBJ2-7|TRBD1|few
TGCGCCAGCAGCCAAGCAGGGGGAGTGTACAATGAGCAGTACTTC
CASSQAGGVYNEQYF
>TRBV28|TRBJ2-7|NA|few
TGTGCCAGCAGTTTATTGGGGCAGAACTACGAGCAGTACTTC
CASSLLGQNYEQYF
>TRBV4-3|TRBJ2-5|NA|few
TGCGCCAGCAGCCAAGTTGTAGCGGAGACCCAGTACTTC
CASSQVVAETQYF
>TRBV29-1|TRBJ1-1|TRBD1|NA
TGCAGCGTGGTAACAGGGGTGAACACTGAAGCTTTCTTT
CSVVTGVNTEAFF
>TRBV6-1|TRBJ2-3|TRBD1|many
TGTGCCAGCAGGGGGATAACGACAGGGAACAGGGTCGCAGATACGCAGTATTTT
CASRGITTGNRVADTQYF
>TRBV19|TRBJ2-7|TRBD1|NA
TGTGCCAGTAGCAGACAGGGGGTTGGCTACGAGCAGTACTTC
CASSRQGVGYEQYF
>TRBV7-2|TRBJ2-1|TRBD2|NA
TGTGCCAGCAGCTTAGATCGGGGACTAGCGGGGAGGGAGGAGACCCAGTTCTTC
CASSLDRGLAGREETQFF
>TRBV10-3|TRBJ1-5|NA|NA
TGTGCCATCAGTGAGGTAGAGTATCAGCCCCAGCATTTT
CAISEVEYQPQHF
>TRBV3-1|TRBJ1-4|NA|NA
TGTGCCAGCAACCACGAGACAGGTGGGAATGAAAAACTGTTTTTT
CASNHETGGNEKLFF
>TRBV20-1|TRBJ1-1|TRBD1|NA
TGCAGTGCCCGGCAGGGGGGTCTTGAAGCTTTCTTT
CSARQGGLEAFF
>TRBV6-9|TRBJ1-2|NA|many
TGTGCCAGCACGGTTCCAGGGGTGGGCTATGGCTACACCTTC
CASTVPGVGYGYTF
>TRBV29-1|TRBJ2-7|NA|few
TGCAGCGTTGAAGCCAATCACTACGAGCAGTACTTC
CSVEANHYEQYF
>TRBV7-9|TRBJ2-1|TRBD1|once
TGTGCCAGCAGCTCGTCGACGCCGACAGGGGTACAGTTCTTC
CASSSSTPTGVQFF
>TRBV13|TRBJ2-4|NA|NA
TGTGCCAGCAGCTTCCGGCAGGTTCGGTACTTC
CASSFRQVRYF
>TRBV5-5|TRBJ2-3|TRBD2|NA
TGTGCCAGCAGCTTCGCTCGGCTAGCGGGAGTCGGTCTGGCAGATACGCAGTATTTT
CASSFARLAGVGLADTQYF
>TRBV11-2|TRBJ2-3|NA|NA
TGTGCCAGCAACGGGGGTGAGCTTAGCACAGATACGCAGTATTTT
CASNGGELSTDTQYF
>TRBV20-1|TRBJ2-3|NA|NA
TGCAGTGCTGTTCTCACAGATACGCAGTATTTT
CSAVLTDTQYF
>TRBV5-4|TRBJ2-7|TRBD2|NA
TGTGCCAGCAGCTTAAAACTAGCGGGGAGTTTACCCTCCTACGAGCAGTACTTC
CASSLKLAGSLPSYEQYF
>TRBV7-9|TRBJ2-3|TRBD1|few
TGTGCCAGCAGCTTGGGACAGGGGCTCAGAACAGATACGCAGTATTTT
CASSLGQGLRTDTQYF
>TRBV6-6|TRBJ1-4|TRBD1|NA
TGTGCCAGCAACCCCGGGACAGGGGATGAAAAACTGTTTTTT
CASNPGTGDEKLFF
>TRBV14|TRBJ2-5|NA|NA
TGTGCCAGCAGCTCCTACAGCGAGACCCAGTACTTC
CASSSYSETQYF